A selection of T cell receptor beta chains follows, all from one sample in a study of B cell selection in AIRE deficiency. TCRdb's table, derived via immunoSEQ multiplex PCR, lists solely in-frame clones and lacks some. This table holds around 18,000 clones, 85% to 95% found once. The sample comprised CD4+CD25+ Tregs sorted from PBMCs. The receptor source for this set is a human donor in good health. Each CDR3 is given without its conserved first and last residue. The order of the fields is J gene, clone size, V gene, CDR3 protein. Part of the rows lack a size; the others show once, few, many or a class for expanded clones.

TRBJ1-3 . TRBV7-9 ASSLPGAGNTIY
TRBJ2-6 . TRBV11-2 ASSWKLAGRSGANVLT
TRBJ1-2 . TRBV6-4 ASSAVLGGAASGYT
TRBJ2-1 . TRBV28 ASSSLTNEQF
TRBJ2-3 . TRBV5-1 ASSSGLVTDTQY
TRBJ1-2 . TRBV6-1 ASSEQPNYGYT
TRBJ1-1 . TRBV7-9 ASSFELVNTEAF
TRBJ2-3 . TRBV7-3 ASSLWGGTDTQY
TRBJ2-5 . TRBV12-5 ASGLSSGRREETQY
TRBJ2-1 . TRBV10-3 AISDGTGVRRSYNEQF
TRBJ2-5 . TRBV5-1 ASSGDYVKTQY
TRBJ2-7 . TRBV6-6 ASSPRTESYEQY
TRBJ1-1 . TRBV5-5 ASSLLGMNTEAF
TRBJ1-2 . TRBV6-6 ASRPFSIYGYT
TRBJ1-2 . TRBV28 ASSLGTVYGYT
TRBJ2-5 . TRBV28 ASSLLWGETQY
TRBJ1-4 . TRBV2 ASGRLDRGEKLF
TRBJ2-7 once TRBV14 ASSRGAYEQY